The 18 T cell receptor beta chains below were found in one sample sequenced in a study of T cell responses to AZD1222 COVID-19 vaccine. Data came from immunoSEQ multiplex PCR; TCRdb stores just in-frame clones and leaves some out. This sample carries 90,000 to 150,000 clones, around 86% of them seen once, and the ten largest clones take roughly 1.1%. The sample was peripheral blood, taken on day 0 of AZD1222 vaccination. These receptors all stem from an adult in good health.

The chain employs TRBV5-5 and TRBJ1-4, with D unclear. Per germline, CDR1 SGHKS and CDR2 YYEKEE (reference sequence). The CDR3 length is 16 residues. V shed 1 base and J shed 0 bases, with 10 bases lying between them. The CDR3 is CASSLPGHTTNEKLFF. CDR3 in DNA: TGTGCCAGCAGCTTGCCAGGTCATACAACTAATGAAAAACTGTTTTTT.

This clone has only one observation. This chain links TRBV6-5 with TRBJ1-2; TRBD1 might be the D (6 bases). This CDR3 is 15 amino acids long. V lost 6 bases to trimming and J lost 0 bases, with 14 bases between them. Per the germline V gene, CDR1 is MNHEY and CDR2 is SVGAGI. The CDR3 protein is CASRIIDRPNYGYTF. The CDR3 DNA reads as TGTGCCAGCAGGATCATCGACAGGCCTAACTATGGCTACACCTTC.

The V gene is TRBV19, the J gene TRBJ1-4; a possible D gene is TRBD1 (5 bases). V was pared by 4 bases and J by 7 bases, with 19 bases between. CDR3 length: 16 residues. The germline gives CDR1 LNHDA, CDR2 SQIVND (reference sequence). The DNA of the CDR3 is TGTGCCAGTAGTACCTCCCATCGGGGGACCGGTGAAAAACTGTTTTTT. This codes for CASSTSHRGTGEKLFF.

The V gene is TRBV5-8, the J gene TRBJ1-6, with D hard to call. Trimming removed 4 bases at V and 11 bases at J, with 16 bases between. The CDR3 spans 14 residues. In germline, CDR1 is SGHTS, CDR2 YDEGEE. CDR3 sequence (DNA): TGTGCCAGCAGCATTGACGTCGGCCTCCCACCCCTCCACTTT. Translation gives CASSIDVGLPPLHF. The entire variable domain, with the rest obtained from reference TRBV5-8 and TRBJ1-6, is as follows: EAGVTQSPTHLIKTRGQQATLRCSPISGHTSVYWYQQALGLGLQFLLWYDEGEERNRGNFPPRFSGRQFPNYSSELNVNALELEDSALYLCASSIDVGLPPLHFGNGTRLTVT.

The chain has TRBV4-1 and TRBJ2-5; 13 bases fit TRBD2. Germline CDR1 and CDR2: MGHRA and YSYEKL. V trimming: 1 base; J trimming: 3 bases; junction bases outside the gene matches: 5. There are 17 residues in the CDR3. In DNA, the CDR3 is TGCGCCAGCAGCCAAGGGGTAACTAGCGGGGGGGAAGAGACCCAGTACTTC. The encoded protein is CASSQGVTSGGEETQYF.

The V and J genes are TRBV25-1 and TRBJ2-1; 8 bases agree with TRBD1. This CDR3 has 17 residues. CDR1 is MGHDK, CDR2 SYGVNS, per germline. The J segment lost 3 bases and the V segment lost 0 bases, leaving 7 bases of the junction unmatched. The CDR3: CASSEYMGTGHYNEQFF. The CDR3 nucleotides read TGTGCCAGCAGTGAATACATGGGGACAGGACACTACAATGAGCAGTTCTTC. The full variable domain, with the rest looked up from reference TRBV25-1 and TRBJ2-1, is EADIYQTPRYLVIGTGKKITLECSQTMGHDKMYWYQQDPGMELHLIHYSYGVNSTEKGDLSSESTVSRIRTEHFPLTLESARPSHTSQYLCASSEYMGTGHYNEQFFGPGTRLTVL.

The chain has TRBV10-1 and TRBJ1-1; D gene unclear. The CDR3 contains 13 residues. V was clipped by 8 bases and J by 1 base, with 11 bases between them. CDR1 and CDR2 (germline): WNHNN, SYGVQD (reference sequence). The CDR3: CASSRGGNTEAFF. CDR3 sequence (DNA): TGCGCCAGCTCCAGAGGAGGGAACACTGAAGCTTTCTTT.

J is TRBJ1-2 and V is TRBV7-9; 7 bases map to TRBD1. Germline assignment: CDR1 SEHNR and CDR2 FQNEAQ (reference sequence). CDR3 length equals 14 residues. Germline trimming cut 8 bases from V and 4 bases from J; bases unmatched to any gene: 10. CDR3 amino acids: CASHWGQLPYGYTF. As DNA, the CDR3 is TGTGCCAGCCACTGGGGACAGCTTCCCTATGGCTACACCTTC.

The V call is TRBV6-5, the J call TRBJ1-5, with 9 bases identical to TRBD1. Germline CDR1 and CDR2: MNHEY and SVGAGI. V lost 6 bases to trimming and J lost 8 bases; unmatched junction nucleotides: 8. CDR3 length equals 14 residues. The CDR3 spells CASSYGQGREPQHF. CDR3 nucleotides: TGTGCCAGCAGCTATGGACAGGGGAGGGAGCCCCAGCATTTT.

On this clone itself: Other nucleotide sequences in the sample specify the same CDR3. J is TRBJ1-2 and V is TRBV19; D is possibly TRBD1 (5 bases). V lost 0 bases to trimming and J lost 5 bases, with 10 bases between them. The CDR3 extends over 14 amino acids. In germline, CDR1 is LNHDA, CDR2 SQIVND (reference sequence). This CDR3 is CASSIDQGNYGYTF. The DNA of the CDR3 is TGTGCCAGTAGTATAGATCAGGGAAATTATGGCTACACCTTC.

The chain combines TRBV6-1 with TRBJ2-5, with 7 positions matching TRBD2. The CDR3 extends over 14 amino acids. CDR1 is MNHNS, CDR2 SASEGT, per germline. Trimming took 2 bases from V and 5 from J; bases not matched to a gene: 5. The CDR3 is CASSEIGLGETQYF. DNA of the CDR3: TGTGCCAGCAGTGAAATCGGACTAGGGGAGACCCAGTACTTC.

The V gene is TRBV2, the J gene TRBJ1-2; TRBD1 agrees at 7 bases. CDR1 SNHLY and CDR2 FYNNEI come from the germline V gene. The CDR3 length is 14 residues. Losses at the gene ends were 8 bases for V and 1 base for J; bases not matched to a gene: 7. The CDR3 here is CASRDRYFNYGYTF. For the CDR3, the DNA is TGTGCCAGCCGGGACAGATATTTTAACTATGGCTACACCTTC. Full variable domain (rest looked up from reference TRBV2 and TRBJ1-2): EPEVTQTPSHQVTQMGQEVILRCVPISNHLYFYWYRQILGQKVEFLVSFYNNEISEKSEIFDDQFSVERPDGSNFTLKIRSTKLEDSAMYFCASRDRYFNYGYTFGSGTRLTVV.

This chain connects TRBV5-6 to TRBJ1-1, with no clear D. Germline V lookup: CDR1 SGHDT, CDR2 YYEEEE. This CDR3 is 12 amino acids long. V was pared by 5 bases and J by 2 bases, with 7 bases between. CDR3 bases: TGTGCCAGCAGGTCACTAAACACTGAAGCTTTCTTT. Protein: CASRSLNTEAFF.

This clone was detected only a few times. Other DNA variants within this sample encode the same CDR3. The CDR3 DNA is TGTGCCTGGAGTCTGGGGGTTGGCGGCTACACCTTC. Its translation is CAWSLGVGGYTF. The chain joins TRBV30 to TRBJ1-2; tentatively, D is TRBD1 (5 bases). V lost 2 bases and J lost 8, with 12 bases in between. CDR1 is GTSNPN, CDR2 SVGIG, per germline (reference sequence). This CDR3 has 12 residues. Together with reference TRBV30 and TRBJ1-2, the CDR3 gives the full variable domain: SQTIHQWPATLVQPVGSPLSLECTVEGTSNPNLYWYRQAAGRGLQLLFYSVGIGQISSEVPQNLSASRPQDRQFILSSKKLLLSDSGFYLCAWSLGVGGYTFGSGTRLTVV.

The gene calls are TRBV9 and TRBJ1-1; D is ambiguous. Per the germline V gene, CDR1 is SGDLS and CDR2 is YYNGEE. The V end was cut by 2 bases, the J end by 2 bases, with 7 bases between. This CDR3 contains 13 residues. The CDR3 loop reads CASSVTANTEAFF. CDR3 sequence (DNA): TGTGCCAGCAGCGTCACAGCTAACACTGAAGCTTTCTTT.

J is TRBJ2-5 and V is TRBV7-9, with 9 bases matching TRBD2. After removal of 3 bases from V and 2 bases from J, the junction contained 7 bases not matched to a gene. The germline CDR1 and CDR2 sequences are SEHNR and FQNEAQ (reference sequence). The CDR3 sequence is 16 residues long. CDR3 DNA sequence: TGTGCCAGCAGCTTCGGTAGCGGGGGTCTGCAAGAGACCCAGTACTTC. It translates to CASSFGSGGLQETQYF.

CDR3: CASSDSIGKLFF. CDR3 DNA: TGTGCCAGCAGTGACTCGATAGGAAAACTGTTTTTT. The rearrangement links TRBV6-4 to TRBJ1-4; D is ambiguous. From germline, CDR1 is MRHNA and CDR2 SNTAGT. The length of the CDR3 is 12 residues. The germline V and J ends were trimmed by 0 bases and 10 bases, with 6 bases remaining between them.

This sequence joins TRBV7-2 and TRBJ2-3; tentatively, D is TRBD1 or TRBD2 (5 bases each). CDR1 and CDR2 (germline): SGHTA, FQGNSA. The germline V and J ends were trimmed by 5 bases and 4 bases, with 10 bases remaining between them. There are 13 residues in the CDR3. This CDR3 is CASSQGGPDTQYF. In DNA form, the CDR3 reads TGTGCCAGCAGCCAGGGCGGGCCAGATACGCAGTATTTT.